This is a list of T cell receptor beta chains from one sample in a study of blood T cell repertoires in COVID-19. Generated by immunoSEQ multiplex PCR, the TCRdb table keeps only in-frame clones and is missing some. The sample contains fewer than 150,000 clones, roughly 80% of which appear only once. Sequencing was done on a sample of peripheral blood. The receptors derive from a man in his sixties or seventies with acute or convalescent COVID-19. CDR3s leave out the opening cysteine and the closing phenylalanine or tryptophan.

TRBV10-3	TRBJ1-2	AISQDSYGYT
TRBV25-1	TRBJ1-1	ASGTQEGEGTEAF
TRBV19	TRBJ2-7	ASSPRQGTSHEQY
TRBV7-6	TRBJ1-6	ASSPGQGISPLH
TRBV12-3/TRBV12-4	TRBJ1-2	ASSLGGTYGYT
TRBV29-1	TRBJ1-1	SATEYTEAF
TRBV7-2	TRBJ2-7	ASSFRDPSPAEQY
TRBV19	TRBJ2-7	ASSIVQGGSEQY
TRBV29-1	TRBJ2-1	SGRQNNEQF
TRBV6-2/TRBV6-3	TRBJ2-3	ASSRGLFTDTQY
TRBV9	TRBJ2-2	ASSDRGNTGELF
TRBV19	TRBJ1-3	ASSIVFSGNTIY
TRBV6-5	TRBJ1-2	ASSYSGGRELYGYT
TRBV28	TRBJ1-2	ASRGQNYGYT
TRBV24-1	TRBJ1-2	ATSDRRGQGSEGYT
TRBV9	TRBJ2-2	ASSVGGLAATGELF
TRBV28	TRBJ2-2	ASSLIGMGGELF
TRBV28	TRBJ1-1	ASRRTTGTEAF
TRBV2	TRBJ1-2	ASKPGDYGYT
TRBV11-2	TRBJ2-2	ASSLDSPNTGELF
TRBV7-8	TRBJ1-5	ASRGDRVNQPQH
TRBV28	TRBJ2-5	ASSRRDNQETQY
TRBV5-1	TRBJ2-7	ASSFDGTSSYEQY
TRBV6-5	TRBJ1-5	ASSYSGTGRNQPQH
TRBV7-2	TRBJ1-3	ASSLDGGPGNTIY
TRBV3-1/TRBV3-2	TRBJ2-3	ASSPQDRRTDTQY
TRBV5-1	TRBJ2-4	ASSLPGTGGLAKNIQY
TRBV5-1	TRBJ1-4	ASSQRQGTNEKLF
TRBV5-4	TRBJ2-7	ASSLRSGSSEQY
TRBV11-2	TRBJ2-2	ASRRPGLTNTGELF
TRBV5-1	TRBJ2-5	ASFQTGFEETQY
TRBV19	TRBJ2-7	ASSLDTGVEQY
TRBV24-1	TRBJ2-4	ATSQGPTKGIQY
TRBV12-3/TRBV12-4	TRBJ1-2	ASRPGGGGYT
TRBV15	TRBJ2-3	ATSSELAVRPSDTQY
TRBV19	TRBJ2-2	ASSTSRRASSGELF
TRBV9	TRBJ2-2	ASSVGTVGAGELF
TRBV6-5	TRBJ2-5	ASSYSRGAGQETQY
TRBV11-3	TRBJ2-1	ASSPRTSGRGLSDNEQF
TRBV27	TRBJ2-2	ASSFGGTGELF
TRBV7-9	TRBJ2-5	ASSPDREQETQY
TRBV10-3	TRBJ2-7	ASQAHGGSEQY
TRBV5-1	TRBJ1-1	ASSLATANTEAF
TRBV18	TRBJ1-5	ASSRTGGTSNQPQH
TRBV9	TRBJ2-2	ASSEGLAYTGELF
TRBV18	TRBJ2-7	ASSLDGAGLNEQY
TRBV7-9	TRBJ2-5	ASSVTAGETQY
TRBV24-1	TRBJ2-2	ATSGLGYTGELF
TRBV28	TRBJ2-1	ASRRQGGDNEQF
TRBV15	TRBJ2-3	ATSTESPDTQY
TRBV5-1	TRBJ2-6	ASSLSLSGANVLT
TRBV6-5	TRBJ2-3	ASSRLAGGDTQY
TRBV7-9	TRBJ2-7	ASSPGRFSYEQY